This TCR beta chain was profiled in a study of shared clonotypes between healthy human individuals. TCRdb's copy holds only in-frame clones and misses some; the assay was immunoSEQ multiplex PCR. Among 2 million to 2.5 million clones listed, 93% were seen once. V was trimmed by 6 bases and J by 6 bases, leaving 16 bases between them. Germline-derived CDR1 and CDR2 are SGDLS and YYNGEE. The CDR3 consists of 13 residues. Sequencing input: naive CD4+ T cells from PBMCs. Subset described: CD45RA+ positively selected. The sequence was collected from a man aged 18 to 35 in good health. Some clones in this sample may be carry-over from other donors' samples. The chain links TRBV9 to TRBJ2-7, with D perhaps matching TRBD1 (6 bases). The CDR3 protein is CASTPQGFGEQYF. CDR3 DNA: TGTGCCAGCACCCCACAGGGTTTTGGCGAGCAGTACTTC.